A single sample gave rise to the 8 T cell receptor beta chains below, sequenced in a study of CD8+ T cells in alopecia areata. Specified treatment: oral pan-JAK inhibitor, 5-10 mg twice daily. Extracted RNA was reverse transcribed, and the resulting cDNA served as sequencing template. Only in-frame clones appear in the TCRdb table, and some are missing; sequencing was by immunoSEQ multiplex PCR. Found here are around 86,000 clones, over 70% of them singletons; the top ten hold 17%. Sequenced material: CD8+ T cells sorted from blood, taken around week 42, from a patient treated with tofacitinib. The receptors shown here come from a human donor with alopecia areata.

The genes are TRBV19 and TRBJ1-5; D perhaps matches TRBD1 (5 bases). Germline assignment: CDR1 LNHDA and CDR2 SQIVND (reference sequence). The CDR3 is made up of 15 amino acids. The V gene lost 3 bases and the J gene lost 3 bases, with 12 bases spanning the gap. As DNA, the CDR3 is TGTGCCAGTAGTATTTCGGGGGGTTCCAATCAGCCCCAGCATTTT. Protein: CASSISGGSNQPQHF.

The rearrangement joins TRBV29-1 to TRBJ1-2; D call uncertain. CDR3 length: 14 amino acids. Trimming removed 2 bases from V and 4 bases from J, with 14 bases in between. Germline V gene lookup returns CDR1 SQVTM and CDR2 ANQGSEA. The DNA for the CDR3 is TGCAGCGTTGAAATGGAGGGAGGCGTCTATGGCTACACCTTC. It is translated as CSVEMEGGVYGYTF.

J is TRBJ2-4 and V is TRBV2, with D perhaps matching TRBD1 or TRBD2 (5 bases each). There are 12 residues in the CDR3. Germline V gene data show CDR1 as SNHLY and CDR2 as FYNNEI. V lost 9 bases and J lost 8, with 14 bases in between. This CDR3 is CASEGDEDIQYF. DNA of the CDR3: TGTGCCAGTGAAGGGGACGAAGACATTCAGTACTTC.

This chain joins TRBV5-1 and TRBJ2-2; D remains unclear. The CDR3 covers 12 residues. Trimming removed 6 bases from V and 0 bases from J, with 3 bases in between. CDR1 and CDR2 (germline): SGHRS, YFSETQ. CDR3 DNA: TGCGCCAGCAAAACGAACACCGGGGAGCTGTTTTTT. It yields the protein CASKTNTGELFF.

J is TRBJ2-7 and V is TRBV9; TRBD1 might be the D (7 bases). The V and J ends lost 3 bases and 5 bases respectively, with 18 bases between them. Germline assignment: CDR1 SGDLS and CDR2 YYNGEE. The CDR3 runs 15 residues. The CDR3 sequence is CASSAGGGGLDEQYF. In DNA, the CDR3 is TGTGCCAGCAGCGCCGGAGGAGGGGGCTTGGACGAGCAGTACTTC.

This clone was detected once. This chain links TRBV7-2 with TRBJ1-1, with 7 nucleotides matching TRBD1. The CDR3 totals 14 residues. The V gene end was trimmed by 5 bases and the J gene end by 4 bases; junction bases not matched to a gene: 7. CDR1 is SGHTA and CDR2 is FQGNSA in the germline V gene. The DNA of the CDR3 is TGTGCCAGCAGCGGGGGGACAGAAGGCACTGAAGCTTTCTTT. Amino acid sequence: CASSGGTEGTEAFF.

This clone was seen only once. J is TRBJ1-5 and V is TRBV30; no reliable D call. V lost 4 bases and J 4 bases, leaving 8 bases between the germline ends. Germline V CDR1 and CDR2: GTSNPN, SVGIG (reference sequence). The CDR3 has 12 residues. The CDR3 region has the DNA TGTGCCTGGAACAGCGAAAATCAGCCCCAGCATTTT. It specifies CAWNSENQPQHF.

The gene calls are TRBV4-3 and TRBJ2-2; possible D gene TRBD2, 6 bases. CDR3 size: 16 residues. With 0 bases removed from V and 6 bases from J, the gap between germline ends came to 14 bases. Per germline, CDR1 LGHNA and CDR2 YSLEER. The CDR3 sequence: CASSQDWREKAGELFF. Written as DNA, the CDR3 is TGCGCCAGCAGCCAAGATTGGCGGGAAAAGGCCGGGGAGCTGTTTTTT.